These 16 T cell receptor beta chains originate from one sample sequenced in a study of blood T cell repertoires in COVID-19. Profiled with immunoSEQ multiplex PCR; TCRdb holds only in-frame clones, not every one. The repertoire holds around 210,000 clones, around 80% seen once, with around 5.4% in the top ten. Source material: peripheral blood. These receptors came from a woman aged 70-85 years with acute or convalescent COVID-19.

The J gene is TRBJ2-6, the V gene TRBV7-9; the D gene is possibly TRBD1 (5 bases). Germline loops: CDR1 SEHNR, CDR2 FQNEAQ (reference sequence). The CDR3 loop spans 16 amino acids. V lost 5 bases and J lost 1, with 12 bases in between. The CDR3 nucleotides are TGTGCCAGCAGCACGGACACAAAATCTGGGGCCAACGTCCTGACTTTC. Its protein product is CASSTDTKSGANVLTF.

V gene TRBV9 combines with J gene TRBJ1-6; D gene unclear. The ends were cut back, 3 bases at V and 4 bases at J, with 5 bases in the middle. The CDR3 extends over 13 amino acids. Germline lookup yields CDR1 SGDLS and CDR2 YYNGEE. DNA for the CDR3: TGTGCCAGCAGCGCCCTTTATAATTCACCCCTCCACTTT. Its protein is CASSALYNSPLHF.

The chain has TRBV30 and TRBJ2-7, with D maybe TRBD2 (6 bases). Germline CDR1 GTSNPN, CDR2 SVGIG (reference sequence). The CDR3 runs to 15 residues. Trimming removed 2 bases at V and 9 bases at J, with 23 bases between. The CDR3 bases are TGTGCCTGGAGTCTACCCGGTAACGGGAGCCCCGGGCAGTACTTC. Encoded protein: CAWSLPGNGSPGQYF.

This clone was observed once. The rearrangement joins TRBV6-5 to TRBJ2-7; the match to TRBD1 covers 11 bases. The V and J ends lost 0 bases and 3 bases, in that order; junction bases with no gene match: 1. There are 15 residues in the CDR3. The germline CDR1 and CDR2 sequences are MNHEY and SVGAGI. Written as DNA, the CDR3 is TGTGCCAGCAGTTACTCGGGACAGGGGGGCTACGAGCAGTACTTC. Residues: CASSYSGQGGYEQYF.

This clone has a single count. The J gene is TRBJ2-1, the V gene TRBV3-1 (or the pseudogene TRBV3-2); D is uncertain. Germline-derived CDR1 and CDR2 are LGHDT and YNNKEL (reference sequence). The CDR3 loop spans 14 amino acids. The ends were cut back, 4 bases at V and 5 bases at J, with 12 bases in the middle. CDR3: CASSPHTLNNEQFF. The CDR3 region has the DNA TGTGCCAGCAGCCCCCACACCCTTAACAATGAGCAGTTCTTC.

The J gene is TRBJ2-5, the V gene TRBV5-1; D is perhaps TRBD1 (5 bases). The germline V gene has CDR1 SGHRS and CDR2 YFSETQ. The length of the CDR3 is 14 residues. V was clipped by 0 bases and J by 5 bases, with 11 bases between them. CDR3 residues: CASSLEGDRETQYF. CDR3 nucleotides: TGCGCCAGCAGCTTGGAAGGGGATAGGGAGACCCAGTACTTC.

V gene TRBV30 combines with J gene TRBJ2-7; 7 bases map to TRBD2. Germline V CDR1 and CDR2: GTSNPN, SVGIG (reference sequence). The CDR3 length is 15 residues. Trimming cost V 0 bases and J 1 base; bases outside gene matches: 6. CDR3 DNA sequence: TGTGCCTGGAGTGTACCTAGGACTAGATCCTACGAGCAGTACTTC. Protein product: CAWSVPRTRSYEQYF.

The rearrangement joins TRBV15 to TRBJ1-5; possible D gene TRBD1, 5 bases. Germline CDR1 LNHNV, CDR2 YYDKDF (reference sequence). CDR3 length equals 13 residues. V was clipped by 5 bases and J by 5 bases, with 10 bases between them. Written as DNA, the CDR3 is TGTGCCACCAGCTCACTGACAGATCAGCCCCAGCATTTT. Amino acids: CATSSLTDQPQHF.

The chain links TRBV7-8 to TRBJ1-3, with 12 bases identical to TRBD1. This CDR3 spans 15 amino acids. CDR1 and CDR2 from the germline V gene are SGHVS and FQNEAQ. Losses at the gene ends were 7 bases for V and 2 bases for J; bases not matched to a gene: 3. The CDR3, as DNA: TGTGCCAGCACACGGGACAGGGGGCCTGGAAACACCATATATTTT. This translates into CASTRDRGPGNTIYF.

This clone was detected only once. This chain uses TRBV3-1 (or the pseudogene TRBV3-2) with TRBJ2-7, with a possible D match to TRBD2 (6 bases). From germline, CDR1 is LGHDT and CDR2 YNNKEL (reference sequence). V was trimmed by 4 bases and J by 3 bases, leaving 16 bases between them. The CDR3 runs to 15 residues. CDR3 coding DNA: TGTGCCAGCAGCCCCCTCGGACTAAAATACTACGAGCAGTACTTC. Protein product: CASSPLGLKYYEQYF.

The chain combines TRBV28 with TRBJ2-7; 9 positions agree with TRBD1. Germline V CDR1 and CDR2: MDHEN, SYDVKM. The length of the CDR3 is 14 residues. With V trimmed by 6 bases and J by 3 bases, 6 bases remained unmatched. Here the CDR3 reads CASSPNRGLYEQYF. The DNA of the CDR3 is TGTGCCAGCAGCCCAAACAGGGGGCTCTACGAGCAGTACTTC.

The gene calls are TRBV9 and TRBJ2-1, with 8 positions matching TRBD1. Germline V gene lookup returns CDR1 SGDLS and CDR2 YYNGEE. The CDR3 is 15 amino acids. With 4 bases clipped from V and 5 bases from J, the junction kept 8 bases outside the gene matches. CDR3 residues: CASSPRTGLNNEQFF. CDR3 bases: TGTGCCAGCAGCCCACGGACAGGGTTGAACAATGAGCAGTTCTTC.

The chain recombines TRBV19 with TRBJ1-1; TRBD1 aligns across 11 bases. Germline assignment: CDR1 LNHDA and CDR2 SQIVND (reference sequence). CDR3 length: 17 amino acids. With 1 base clipped from V and 1 base from J, the junction kept 5 bases outside the gene matches. The CDR3 reads CASSIVGQGAGNTEAFF. The CDR3 DNA sequence: TGTGCCAGTAGTATAGTAGGACAGGGGGCTGGGAACACTGAAGCTTTCTTT.

The chain recombines TRBV27 with TRBJ2-7; TRBD1 matches at 8 bases. CDR3 length: 15 residues. The V gene end was trimmed by 5 bases and the J gene end by 1 base; junction bases not matched to a gene: 7. Germline values: CDR1 MNHEY, CDR2 SMNVEV (reference sequence). The CDR3 protein is CASSPQDRVSYEQYF. CDR3 coding DNA: TGTGCCAGCAGTCCCCAGGACAGGGTGTCCTACGAGCAGTACTTC.

The rearrangement uses TRBV6-1 and TRBJ2-1; 7 positions match TRBD1. Germline lookup yields CDR1 MNHNS and CDR2 SASEGT. The V and J ends lost 0 bases and 7 bases, in that order; junction bases with no gene match: 12. The CDR3 has 17 amino acids. CDR3 sequence: CASSEAGTVGPSNEQFF. Here the CDR3 DNA reads TGTGCCAGCAGTGAAGCGGGGACAGTGGGTCCTTCGAATGAGCAGTTCTTC.

The genes are TRBV15 and TRBJ2-5; 7 nucleotides align to TRBD2. Trimming cost V 8 bases and J 2 bases; bases outside gene matches: 14. The CDR3 runs 16 residues. Germline lookup yields CDR1 LNHNV and CDR2 YYDKDF (reference sequence). CDR3 DNA: TGTGCCACCGGGAGGACTGCGGGAGTGGGACAAGAGACCCAGTACTTC. Translation gives CATGRTAGVGQETQYF.